The 8 T cell receptor beta chains presented below share a single source sample, sequenced in a study of blood T cell repertoires in COVID-19. Produced via immunoSEQ multiplex PCR; TCRdb's table is partial and in-frame only. This table holds 200,000 to 250,000 clones, around 83% found once. Sequencing used PBMCs or T cells enriched from blood (not recorded which). Receptors were obtained from a woman aged 40 to 49 who had recovered from COVID-19.

The genes are TRBV30 and TRBJ1-1; D is unclear. Germline V gene data show CDR1 as GTSNPN and CDR2 as SVGIG (reference sequence). The CDR3 length is 14 residues. The V gene lost 3 bases and the J gene lost 2 bases, with 13 bases spanning the gap. The CDR3 DNA is TGTGCCTGGAGCCCTGGGAGGGATAACACTGAAGCTTTCTTT. Its protein is CAWSPGRDNTEAFF.

V and J are TRBV3-1 (or the pseudogene TRBV3-2) and TRBJ2-3; 7 positions match TRBD2. V was pared by 5 bases and J by 3 bases, with 11 bases of the junction left unmatched. CDR1 and CDR2 from the germline V gene are LGHDT and YNNKEL (reference sequence). The CDR3 length is 16 residues. CDR3: CASSGAFSGMTDTQYF. CDR3 nucleotide sequence: TGTGCCAGCAGCGGTGCATTCAGCGGGATGACAGATACGCAGTATTTT.

The chain recombines TRBV9 with TRBJ1-1; a possible D gene is TRBD1 (6 bases). Germline loops: CDR1 SGDLS, CDR2 YYNGEE. The CDR3 runs to 14 residues. Trimming removed 2 bases at V and 5 bases at J, with 13 bases between. In nucleotides, the CDR3 is TGTGCCAGCAGCGTTAAAGGGGGAGGGACTGAAGCTTTCTTT. Amino acids: CASSVKGGGTEAFF.

The chain carries TRBV7-3 and TRBJ2-1, with TRBD2 as a possible D gene (5 bases). CDR1 and CDR2 from the germline V gene are SGHTA and FQGTGA. The CDR3 spans 14 residues. Trimming left V 1 base short and J 5 bases short, with 9 bases between. CDR3: CASSLSGRNNEQFF. Written as DNA, the CDR3 is TGTGCCAGCAGCTTAAGCGGGCGTAACAATGAGCAGTTCTTC.

The chain combines TRBV30 with TRBJ2-7; 8 bases are a match to TRBD1. J gave up 2 bases and V 2 bases, and 2 bases lay outside the gene matches. From germline, CDR1 is GTSNPN and CDR2 SVGIG (reference sequence). The CDR3 is 13 amino acids. CDR3 sequence reads: CAWSQGAPYEQYV. CDR3 sequence (DNA): TGTGCCTGGAGTCAGGGGGCCCCCTACGAGCAGTACGTC.

This chain links TRBV2 with TRBJ2-1; 9 bases are a match to TRBD2. V lost 5 bases, J lost 7 bases, and 6 bases stayed unmatched. This CDR3 comprises 14 residues. Germline V gene lookup returns CDR1 SNHLY and CDR2 FYNNEI. The CDR3 nucleotides are TGTGCCAGCAGTCGCGGTAGCGGGAGAAATGAGCAGTTCTTC. Its translation is CASSRGSGRNEQFF.

The chain combines TRBV7-9 with TRBJ2-5; D gene uncertain. The length of the CDR3 is 15 residues. V gave up 2 bases and J gave up 4 bases, with 14 bases separating them. Germline values: CDR1 SEHNR, CDR2 FQNEAQ (reference sequence). The DNA of the CDR3 is TGTGCCAGCAGCTTAAGCTTACCTAGTTCAGAGACCCAGTACTTC. Encoded protein: CASSLSLPSSETQYF. Variable domain in full (rest from reference TRBV7-9 and TRBJ2-5): DTGVSQNPRHKITKRGQNVTFRCDPISEHNRLYWYRQTLGQGPEFLTYFQNEAQLEKSRLLSDRFSAERPKGSFSTLEIQRTEQGDSAMYLCASSLSLPSSETQYFGPGTRLLVL.

This chain links TRBV18 with TRBJ2-7, with D possibly matching TRBD1 (5 bases). The CDR3 is made up of 15 amino acids. Trimming took off 4 bases at V and 2 bases at J, with 15 bases between the two ends. CDR1 is KGHSH and CDR2 is LQKENI in the germline V gene. The CDR3 loop reads CASSQGRTPTYEQYF. CDR3 coding DNA: TGTGCCAGCTCACAGGGGCGGACACCTACCTACGAGCAGTACTTC.